The subject of this entry is one T cell receptor (beta chain). From the RT-PCR reads, TCRdb called clonotypes with MiXCR, one entry per CDR3 protein. The sample includes approximately 500,000 distinct CDR3 sequences, 20% to 25% of them seen just once. With V trimmed by 1 base and J by 3 bases, 9 bases remained unmatched. The length of the CDR3 is 15 residues. Germline loops: CDR1 DFQATT, CDR2 SNEGSKA (reference sequence). This record comes from a study of response to subunit inactivated influenza vaccine. This same sample was also part of a study on T cells expressing NK-cell markers. That work contributes: Synthesis of TCR beta cDNA relied on 5'RACE template switching carrying UMIs.

V usage is TRBV20-1 and J usage is TRBJ2-7, with 7 bases aligning to TRBD1. The material was CD4+ T cells sorted from PBMCs, obtained 11 to 12 days after vaccination. The TCR originated in a man aged 45 to 65 who received an inactivated influenza vaccine. The CDR3 loop reads CSARATATGSYEQYF. For the CDR3, the DNA is TGCAGTGCTAGAGCAACCGCGACAGGGAGCTACGAGCAGTACTTC.